This T cell receptor (beta chain) was identified in a study of blood T cells in healthy people across ages. General study findings and limits: Among T cells, TCR beta diversity per million cells dropped roughly linearly as age rose.

Germline CDR1 reads MNHNS; CDR2 reads SASEGT. V lost 8 bases and J lost 2; bases outside the gene matches: 16. This CDR3 is 18 amino acids long. Per sample, at least 5 micrograms of total RNA were extracted. Comment on this clonotype: Its antigen is unidentified.

Then a second PCR, running roughly 6 to 12 cycles, was carried out with a sample-barcoded 5' primer and a J-beta primer mix. TCRdb reprocessed the 5' RACE reads with MiXCR, giving one entry per CDR3 protein. This table holds 1.5 million to 2 million distinct CDR3 sequences, 39% found once. J is TRBJ1-5 and V is TRBV6-1; TRBD1 aligns across 9 bases. The sequence was collected from a human donor in good health. The sample taken for sequencing was blood. The CDR3 loop reads CASGQTGGAFIGNQPQHF. The CDR3, as DNA: TGTGCCAGCGGCCAAACAGGGGGCGCGTTTATAGGCAATCAGCCCCAGCATTTT.